This T cell receptor (beta chain) emerged from a study of shared clonotypes between healthy human individuals. Study-level background: Three plates each covered CD4 naive and memory; CD8 naive two, CD8 memory one. The study's findings and limits: Enrolling few donors narrowed the genetic and exposure-history diversity that was represented. Naive subsets, compared against memory subsets, generally had larger estimated richness values.

Both subsets, CD45RA+ naive and CD45RA-negative memory, were split from the CD4+ cells. A remark on this clone: The antigen is undetermined.

Profiling relied on immunoSEQ multiplex PCR, and the TCRdb table lists in-frame clones only, not all of them. This table holds around 1.6 million clones, approximately 98% found once. Sequenced input: naive CD4+ T cells sorted from blood. The subset denotes: CD45RA+ positively selected. This receptor was obtained from a man aged 25 to 45 in good health.

CDR3 sequence reads: CASSGGGNLSYNEQFF. The DNA for the CDR3 is TGTGCCAGCAGTGGGGGCGGGAACCTCTCCTACAATGAGCAGTTCTTC. The chain links TRBV6-4 to TRBJ2-1; D is possibly TRBD2 (6 bases). CDR1 and CDR2 from the germline V gene are MRHNA and SNTAGT. V was trimmed by 4 bases and J by 0 bases, leaving 13 bases between them. The CDR3 runs 16 residues.